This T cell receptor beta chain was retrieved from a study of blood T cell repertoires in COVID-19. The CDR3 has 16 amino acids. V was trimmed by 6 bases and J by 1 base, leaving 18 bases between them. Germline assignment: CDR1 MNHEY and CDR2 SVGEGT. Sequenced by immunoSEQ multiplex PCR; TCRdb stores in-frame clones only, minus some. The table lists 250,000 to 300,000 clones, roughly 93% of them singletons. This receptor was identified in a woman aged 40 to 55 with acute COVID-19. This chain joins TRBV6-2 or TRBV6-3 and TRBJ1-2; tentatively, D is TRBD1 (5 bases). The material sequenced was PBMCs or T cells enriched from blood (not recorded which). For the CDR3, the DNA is TGTGCCAGCAGCCCTTCTCAAGGGGCCCATAACTATGGCTACACCTTC. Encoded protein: CASSPSQGAHNYGYTF.